The 17 T cell receptor beta chains below were found in one sample sequenced in a study of technical replicates of blood from a few donors. Assay: immunoSEQ multiplex PCR; the TCRdb copy retains only in-frame clones and omits some. Among 65,000 to 80,000 clones listed, around 90% were seen once. Source material: T cells isolated from PBMCs. Every receptor here comes from a human donor in good health.

The chain carries TRBV28 and TRBJ2-7; a weak D match, TRBD1 (6 bases). The V and J ends lost 3 bases and 3 bases respectively, with 12 bases between them. The germline gives CDR1 MDHEN, CDR2 SYDVKM. This CDR3 has 14 amino acids. The DNA of the CDR3 is TGTGCCAGCAGTTTTACACAGGGCGACTACGAGCAGTACTTC. This translates into CASSFTQGDYEQYF.

This clone was seen a handful of times. The chain has TRBV6-1 and TRBJ2-7; 13 nucleotides match TRBD2. Germline V gene data show CDR1 as MNHNS and CDR2 as SASEGT. The ends lost 1 base at V and 0 bases at J; junction bases unmatched: 9. The CDR3 extends over 19 amino acids. The CDR3 reads CASSEGKGLAGRSSYEQYF. The CDR3 DNA reads as TGTGCCAGCAGTGAAGGAAAGGGACTAGCGGGGCGAAGCTCCTACGAGCAGTACTTC.

This clone was recorded only once. CDR3 nucleotides: TGTGCCAGCAGTTTATTCGGGGGATCCTACGAGCAGTACTTC. Encoded protein: CASSLFGGSYEQYF. The chain combines TRBV27 with TRBJ2-7; D is perhaps TRBD2 (6 bases). Germline V gene lookup returns CDR1 MNHEY and CDR2 SMNVEV (reference sequence). Trimming removed 1 base at V and 1 base at J, with 8 bases between. CDR3 length: 14 amino acids.

The rearrangement links TRBV7-2 to TRBJ2-7; TRBD2 matches 10 bases. Germline V CDR1 and CDR2: SGHTA, FQGNSA. The V segment lost 6 bases and the J segment 4 bases; nucleotides outside the gene matches: 9. The CDR3 is 15 residues long. CDR3 coding DNA: TGTGCCAGCAGGCCCAATCTAGCGGGAGTGTACGAGCAGTACTTC. This sequence encodes CASRPNLAGVYEQYF. Supplemented by reference TRBV7-2 and TRBJ2-7, the full variable domain reads GAGVSQSPSNKVTEKGKDVELRCDPISGHTALYWYRQSLGQGLEFLIYFQGNSAPDKSGLPSDRFSAERTGGSVSTLTIQRTQQEDSAVYLCASRPNLAGVYEQYFGPGTRLTVT.

The genes are TRBV6-5 and TRBJ1-1, with no clear D. Trimming cost V 1 base and J 1 base, with 7 bases left between them. CDR3 size: 14 residues. The germline gives CDR1 MNHEY, CDR2 SVGAGI. Written as DNA, the CDR3 is TGTGCCAGCAGTTACTTCACGGGGAACACTGAAGCTTTCTTT. It translates to CASSYFTGNTEAFF.

This chain links TRBV18 with TRBJ2-7; D is uncertain. Looked up from germline, CDR1 is KGHSH and CDR2 is LQKENI. With 5 bases removed from V and 1 base from J, the gap between germline ends came to 15 bases. The CDR3 is 15 amino acids. CDR3: CASSATLQESYEQYF. In DNA form, the CDR3 reads TGTGCCAGCTCAGCAACGCTGCAGGAATCCTACGAGCAGTACTTC.

V gene TRBV2 combines with J gene TRBJ1-4; D not certain. Germline V gene sequence: CDR1 SNHLY, CDR2 FYNNEI. The length of the CDR3 is 11 residues. V was pared by 6 bases and J by 8 bases, with 7 bases between. CDR3 sequence reads: CASSREEKLFF. In DNA, the CDR3 is TGTGCCAGCAGCCGAGAAGAAAAACTGTTTTTT.

This chain joins TRBV9 and TRBJ1-4; maybe TRBD1 (5 bases). CDR1 SGDLS and CDR2 YYNGEE come from the germline V gene. This CDR3 is 17 amino acids long. Deletions cut 0 bases from V and 4 bases from J, with 16 bases between. CDR3 sequence reads: CASSVVARDSGNEKLFF. The CDR3 DNA reads as TGTGCCAGCAGCGTAGTCGCCAGGGACTCAGGTAATGAAAAACTGTTTTTT.

Only one count was recorded for this clone. The gene calls are TRBV9 and TRBJ2-7, with 10 bases that match TRBD1. CDR1 and CDR2 from the germline V gene are SGDLS and YYNGEE. There are 13 residues in the CDR3. The J segment lost 5 bases and the V segment lost 4 bases, leaving 3 bases of the junction unmatched. This CDR3 is CASSQGQGNEQYF. DNA of the CDR3: TGTGCCAGCAGCCAGGGACAGGGGAACGAGCAGTACTTC.

The chain uses TRBV7-2 and TRBJ2-7, with a possible D match to TRBD2 (5 bases). Trimming took off 0 bases at V and 0 bases at J, with 12 bases between the two ends. The CDR3 consists of 16 residues. CDR1 and CDR2 from the germline V gene are SGHTA and FQGNSA. The CDR3: CASSLAGSASSYEQYF. CDR3 DNA: TGTGCCAGCAGCTTAGCTGGTAGCGCGAGCTCCTACGAGCAGTACTTC.

The chain joins TRBV5-8 to TRBJ2-2; D is ambiguous. Trimming stripped 5 bases from V and 3 bases from J, with 11 bases between. The CDR3 is made up of 14 amino acids. Germline CDR1 and CDR2: SGHTS and YDEGEE. CDR3 in amino acids: CASSYYIDTGELFF. CDR3 sequence (DNA): TGTGCCAGCAGTTATTATATAGACACCGGGGAGCTGTTTTTT. Full variable domain (rest looked up from reference TRBV5-8 and TRBJ2-2): EAGVTQSPTHLIKTRGQQATLRCSPISGHTSVYWYQQALGLGLQFLLWYDEGEERNRGNFPPRFSGRQFPNYSSELNVNALELEDSALYLCASSYYIDTGELFFGEGSRLTVL.

This chain uses TRBV4-1 with TRBJ2-3, with 8 bases lining up with TRBD2. J gave up 10 bases and V 8 bases, and 14 bases lay outside the gene matches. This CDR3 comprises 14 residues. Germline V CDR1 and CDR2: MGHRA, YSYEKL. CDR3 DNA: TGCGCCAGCCGCTCGCAAGCGGGAGAACGGGCGCAGTATTTT. Translating it yields CASRSQAGERAQYF.

The chain links TRBV5-4 to TRBJ2-5; D possibly corresponds to TRBD1 (5 bases). V gave up 1 base and J gave up 5 bases, with 9 bases separating them. CDR1 SGHNT and CDR2 YYREEE come from the germline V gene (reference sequence). CDR3 length: 13 amino acids. The CDR3, as DNA: TGTGCCAGCAGCTTGCGTCAGGGTGAGACCCAGTACTTC. It codes for CASSLRQGETQYF.

The chain combines TRBV28 with TRBJ2-7; no clear D gene. With 2 bases removed from V and 0 bases from J, the gap between germline ends came to 11 bases. The length of the CDR3 is 15 residues. Germline CDR1 and CDR2: MDHEN and SYDVKM. CDR3 sequence: CASSLGHTLSYEQYF. CDR3 DNA sequence: TGTGCCAGCAGTTTAGGGCACACTCTCTCCTACGAGCAGTACTTC.

This chain uses TRBV9 with TRBJ2-1, with TRBD2 matching 9 bases. J lost 2 bases, V lost 0 bases, and 3 bases had no gene match. The CDR3 is 16 amino acids. CDR1 SGDLS and CDR2 YYNGEE come from the germline V gene. Here the CDR3 DNA reads TGTGCCAGCAGCGTAGAATCTAGCGGGGCCTACAATGAGCAGTTCTTC. This sequence encodes CASSVESSGAYNEQFF.

The chain has TRBV10-3 and TRBJ2-3; TRBD2 matches at 9 bases. This CDR3 contains 17 residues. V shed 4 bases, J shed 0 bases, and the junction held 8 bases outside the gene matches. CDR1 is ENHRY, CDR2 SYGVKD, per germline. The chain's CDR3 is CAISGSSGTKSTDTQYF. The CDR3 nucleotides read TGTGCCATCAGTGGTTCTAGCGGGACAAAAAGCACAGATACGCAGTATTTT.

V usage is TRBV21-1 and J usage is TRBJ2-1; TRBD1 was called by the table and not checked on the DNA. TRBV21-1 is termed a pseudogene. The CDR3 runs to 16 residues. The CDR3 nucleotides read TGTGCCAGCAGCAAATGTCCGACAGGGTTGGTTAATGAGCAGTTCTTC. Protein: CASSKCPTGLVNEQFF.